One and the same sample provided the 9 T cell receptor beta chains below, sequenced in a study of vaccination and CD4 T cells after COVID-19. Time point noted: late sampling 161 to 241 days after vaccination in a few convalescent patients. The sample's treatment: approximately 11-day PBMC culture with coronavirus spike peptide pools or control peptides (ViraFEST assay). Cultured CD4+ T cell DNA was sequenced using the Oncomine TCR Beta short-read assay. TCRdb used MiXCR to reprocess the PCR reads, holding one entry per CDR3 protein. The sample consists of tens of thousands of distinct CDR3 sequences, about 35% of them appearing once. The antigens of these receptors remain unknown. This specimen was CD4+ T cells from blood, cultured in vitro, taken about 7 months after SARS-CoV-2 vaccination. The source of these receptors is a human donor who had recovered from COVID-19.

In nucleotides, the CDR3 is TGTGCCAGCAGTTTAGGAGCGGGCACAGGCTACGAGCAGTACTTC. As protein: CASSLGAGTGYEQYF. The chain has TRBV27 and TRBJ2-7; TRBD2 is a possible D gene (6 bases). Deletions cut 2 bases from V and 3 bases from J, with 14 bases between. The germline V gene has CDR1 MNHEY and CDR2 SMNVEV (reference sequence). CDR3 length: 15 residues.

The gene calls are TRBV28 and TRBJ2-5, with 9 bases identical to TRBD1. Germline loops: CDR1 MDHEN, CDR2 SYDVKM. V was pared by 6 bases and J by 4 bases, with 6 bases of the junction left unmatched. This CDR3 region has 14 residues. The CDR3 region is CASRDTGGAETQYF. The CDR3 DNA is TGTGCCAGCAGAGATACAGGGGGCGCAGAGACCCAGTACTTC.

This CDR3 is CASSRYWYEQYF. CDR3 in DNA: TGTGCCAGCAGTCGCTATTGGTACGAGCAGTACTTC. The chain employs TRBV6-2 or TRBV6-3 and TRBJ2-7, with unresolved D. The CDR3 has 12 residues. Trimming removed 5 bases at V and 4 bases at J, with 9 bases between. Germline-derived CDR1 and CDR2 are MNHEY and SVGEGT.

This chain uses TRBV5-1 with TRBJ2-7, with 11 bases lining up with TRBD1. Germline values: CDR1 SGHRS, CDR2 YFSETQ. CDR3 length equals 14 residues. V dropped 7 bases and J dropped 3; count of bases not matched to a gene: 6. The CDR3 coding sequence is TGCGCCAGCCGCCCTGGGACAGGGGGCTACGAGCAGTACTTC. It is translated as CASRPGTGGYEQYF. Using reference TRBV5-1 and TRBJ2-7 for the parts outside the CDR3, the full variable domain is KAGVTQTPRYLIKTRGQQVTLSCSPISGHRSVSWYQQTPGQGLQFLFEYFSETQRNKGNFPGRFSGRQFSNSRSEMNVSTLELGDSALYLCASRPGTGGYEQYFGPGTRLTVT.

The rearrangement links TRBV6-1 to TRBJ1-2; 8 bases match TRBD1. Germline CDR1 MNHNS, CDR2 SASEGT. The CDR3 has 14 residues. V gave up 1 base and J gave up 8 bases; unmatched junction bases: 6. The CDR3, as DNA: TGTGCCAGCAGTGAAGGCCAGGGGGCTCGAGGCTACACCTTC. Amino acids: CASSEGQGARGYTF.

This clonotype has a single count. V usage is TRBV5-6 and J usage is TRBJ2-7, with 12 nucleotides matching TRBD2. CDR1 SGHDT and CDR2 YYEEEE come from the germline V gene. The CDR3 contains 15 residues. The V segment lost 3 bases and the J segment 4 bases; nucleotides outside the gene matches: 5. The CDR3 region is CASSYGLAGRYEQYF. CDR3 DNA sequence: TGTGCCAGCAGCTACGGACTAGCGGGAAGGTACGAGCAGTACTTC.

The chain combines TRBV7-2 with TRBJ2-7, with D possibly being TRBD2 (5 bases). V lost 1 base, J lost 1 base, and 8 bases lay in between. Per the germline V gene, CDR1 is SGHTA and CDR2 is FQGNSA. The CDR3 has 14 residues. The CDR3 coding sequence is TGTGCCAGCAGCTTAGTGAGCGGTTCCTACGAGCAGTACTTC. It specifies CASSLVSGSYEQYF.

The table lists this clonotype with a few counts. This chain joins TRBV7-9 and TRBJ2-7; TRBD2 agrees at 9 bases. V was clipped by 3 bases and J by 4 bases; unmatched bases: 4. The length of the CDR3 is 14 residues. Looked up from germline, CDR1 is SEHNR and CDR2 is FQNEAQ (reference sequence). CDR3 loop: CASSFQAGGYEQYF. The CDR3 coding sequence is TGTGCCAGCAGCTTTCAAGCGGGAGGATACGAGCAGTACTTC.

The V and J genes are TRBV7-9 and TRBJ2-1; 13 bases agree with TRBD2. The germline gives CDR1 SEHNR, CDR2 FQNEAQ (reference sequence). Trimming removed 0 bases from V and 5 bases from J; junction bases left unmatched: 4. The CDR3 extends over 17 amino acids. This chain's CDR3 is CASSLASGTSGDNEQFF. The CDR3 DNA is TGTGCCAGCAGCTTAGCCTCCGGGACTAGCGGGGACAATGAGCAGTTCTTC.